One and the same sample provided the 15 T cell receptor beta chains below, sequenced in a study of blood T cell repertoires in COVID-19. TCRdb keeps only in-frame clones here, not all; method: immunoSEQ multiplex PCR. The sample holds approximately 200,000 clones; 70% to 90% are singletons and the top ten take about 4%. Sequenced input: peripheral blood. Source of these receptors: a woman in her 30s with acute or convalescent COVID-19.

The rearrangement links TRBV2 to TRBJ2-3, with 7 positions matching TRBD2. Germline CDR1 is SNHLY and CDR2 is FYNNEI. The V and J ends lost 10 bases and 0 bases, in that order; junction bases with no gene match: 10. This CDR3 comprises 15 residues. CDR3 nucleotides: TGTGCCATCCTAGTGGGACTATCTAGCACAGATACGCAGTATTTT. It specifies CAILVGLSSTDTQYF.

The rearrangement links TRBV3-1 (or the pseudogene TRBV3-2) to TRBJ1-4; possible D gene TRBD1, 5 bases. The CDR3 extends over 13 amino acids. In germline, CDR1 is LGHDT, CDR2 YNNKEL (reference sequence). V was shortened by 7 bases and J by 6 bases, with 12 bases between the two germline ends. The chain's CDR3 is CASTRGGDEKLFF. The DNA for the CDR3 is TGTGCCAGCACCCGGGGGGGGGATGAAAAACTGTTTTTT.

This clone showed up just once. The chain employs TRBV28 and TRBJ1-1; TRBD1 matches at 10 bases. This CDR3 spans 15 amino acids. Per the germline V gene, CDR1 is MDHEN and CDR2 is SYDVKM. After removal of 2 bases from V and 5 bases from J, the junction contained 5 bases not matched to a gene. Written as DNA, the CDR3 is TGTGCCAGCAGTTTAGGGGGGACAGGGGATACTGAAGCTTTCTTT. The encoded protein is CASSLGGTGDTEAFF.

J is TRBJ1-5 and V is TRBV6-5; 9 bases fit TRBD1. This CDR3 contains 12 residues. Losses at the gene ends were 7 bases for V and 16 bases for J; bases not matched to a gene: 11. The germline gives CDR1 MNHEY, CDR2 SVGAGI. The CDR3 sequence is CASTTGDRGSHF. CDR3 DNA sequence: TGTGCCAGCACCACCGGTGACAGGGGGTCTCATTTT.

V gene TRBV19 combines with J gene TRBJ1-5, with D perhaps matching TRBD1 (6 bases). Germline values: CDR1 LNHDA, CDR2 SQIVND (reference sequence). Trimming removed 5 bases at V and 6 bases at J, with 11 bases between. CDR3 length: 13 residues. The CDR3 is CASSDTGFQPQHF. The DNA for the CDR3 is TGTGCCAGTAGTGACACAGGGTTTCAGCCCCAGCATTTT. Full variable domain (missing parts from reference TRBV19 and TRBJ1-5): DGGITQSPKYLFRKEGQNVTLSCEQNLNHDAMYWYRQDPGQGLRLIYYSQIVNDFQKGDIAEGYSVSREKKESFPLTVTSAQKNPTAFYLCASSDTGFQPQHFGDGTRLSIL.

The CDR3 loop reads CASSLDQVTGANVLTF. The CDR3 coding sequence is TGTGCCAGCAGCTTAGATCAGGTCACTGGGGCCAACGTCCTGACTTTC. V usage is TRBV11-2 and J usage is TRBJ2-6; D is undetermined. The germline CDR1 and CDR2 sequences are SGHAT and FQNNGV. Trimming stripped 0 bases from V and 2 bases from J, with 8 bases between. The CDR3 has 16 residues.

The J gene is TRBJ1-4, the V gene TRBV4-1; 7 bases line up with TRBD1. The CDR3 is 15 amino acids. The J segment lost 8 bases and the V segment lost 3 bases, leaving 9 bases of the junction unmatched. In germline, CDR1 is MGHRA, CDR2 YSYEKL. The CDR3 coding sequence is TGCGCCAGCAGCCATAGCTTGGGACAGATCGAAAAACTGTTTTTT. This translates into CASSHSLGQIEKLFF.

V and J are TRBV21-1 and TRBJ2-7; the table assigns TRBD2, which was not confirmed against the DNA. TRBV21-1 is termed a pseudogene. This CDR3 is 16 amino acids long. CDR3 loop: CASSKAPVRAEYEQYF. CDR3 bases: TGTGCCAGCAGCAAAGCGCCAGTCAGAGCGGAATACGAGCAGTACTTC.

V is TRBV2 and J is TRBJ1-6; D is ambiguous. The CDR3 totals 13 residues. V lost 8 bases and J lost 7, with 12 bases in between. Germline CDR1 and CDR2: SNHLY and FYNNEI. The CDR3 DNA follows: TGTGCCAGCCAAGAGGCCCACAATTCACCCCTCCACTTT. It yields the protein CASQEAHNSPLHF.

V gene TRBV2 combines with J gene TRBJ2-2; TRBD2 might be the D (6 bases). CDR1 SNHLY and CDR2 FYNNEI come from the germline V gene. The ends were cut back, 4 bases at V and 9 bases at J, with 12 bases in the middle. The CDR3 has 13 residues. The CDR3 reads CASSVTSFRELFF. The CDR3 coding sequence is TGTGCCAGCAGTGTCACTAGCTTCAGGGAGCTGTTTTTT.

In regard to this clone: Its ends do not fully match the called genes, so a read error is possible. The DNA for the CDR3 is TGTGCCAGCCGTTTGACAGGGAGCTACGAGCAGTACTTC. Translation: CASRLTGSYEQYF. This chain links TRBV28 with TRBJ2-7; 7 positions match TRBD1. The CDR3 is 13 residues long. Germline V gene sequence: CDR1 MDHEN, CDR2 SYDVKM.

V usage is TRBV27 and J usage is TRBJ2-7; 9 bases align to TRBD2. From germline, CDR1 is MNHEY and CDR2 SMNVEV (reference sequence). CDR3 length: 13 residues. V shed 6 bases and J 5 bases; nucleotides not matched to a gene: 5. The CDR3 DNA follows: TGTGCCAGCAGGGCGGGGGGGCGCCACGAGCAGTACTTC. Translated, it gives CASRAGGRHEQYF.

The CDR3 protein is CASGQRYGYTF. The CDR3 nucleotides are TGTGCCAGCGGACAGCGGTATGGCTACACCTTC. The chain links TRBV28 to TRBJ1-2, with a weak D call TRBD1 (6 bases). The CDR3 loop spans 11 amino acids. Per germline, CDR1 MDHEN and CDR2 SYDVKM. The V end was cut by 8 bases, the J end by 5 bases, with 9 bases between.

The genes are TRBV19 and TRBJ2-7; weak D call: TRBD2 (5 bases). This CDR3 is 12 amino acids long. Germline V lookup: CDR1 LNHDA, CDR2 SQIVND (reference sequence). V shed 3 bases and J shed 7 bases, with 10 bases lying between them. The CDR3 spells CASSIWRGEQYF. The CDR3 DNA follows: TGTGCCAGTAGTATCTGGCGAGGGGAGCAGTACTTC.

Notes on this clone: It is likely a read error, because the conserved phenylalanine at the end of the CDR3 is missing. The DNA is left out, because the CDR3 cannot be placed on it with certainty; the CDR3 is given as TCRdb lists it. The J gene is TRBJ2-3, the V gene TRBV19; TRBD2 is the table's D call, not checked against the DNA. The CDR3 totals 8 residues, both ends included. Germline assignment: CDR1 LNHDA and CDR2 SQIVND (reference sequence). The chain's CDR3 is CASSIVVL.